A single sample gave rise to the 3 T cell receptor beta chains below, sequenced in a study of shared clonotypes between healthy human individuals. The assay was immunoSEQ multiplex PCR, and TCRdb's table has in-frame clones only and misses some. The sample yields some 1.4 million clones, around 97% seen once. The material sequenced was naive CD4+ T cells sorted from blood. Subset: CD45RA+ positively selected. These receptors all come from a man aged 25 to 40 in good health.

This chain links TRBV5-4 with TRBJ2-1; possibly TRBD2 for D (5 bases). The CDR3 runs 15 residues. The germline V gene encodes CDR1 SGHNT and CDR2 YYREEE (reference sequence). V was trimmed by 4 bases and J by 5 bases, leaving 16 bases between them. The CDR3, as DNA: TGTGCCAGCAGCCACCGTCGGGGTTCGGACAATGAGCAGTTCTTC. Its protein is CASSHRRGSDNEQFF.

V gene TRBV20-1 combines with J gene TRBJ2-2, with TRBD2 as a possible D gene (6 bases). CDR1 DFQATT and CDR2 SNEGSKA come from the germline V gene (reference sequence). Trimming cost V 7 bases and J 7 bases, with 10 bases left between them. The CDR3 loop spans 11 amino acids. The CDR3 spells CSVRGFGELFF. The CDR3 DNA reads as TGCAGTGTACGGGGGTTCGGGGAGCTGTTTTTT.

The V call is TRBV5-6, the J call TRBJ1-4; 9 nucleotides line up with TRBD1. The V segment lost 4 bases and the J segment 7 bases; nucleotides outside the gene matches: 8. CDR1 and CDR2 from the germline V gene are SGHDT and YYEEEE. CDR3 length: 15 residues. Here the CDR3 DNA reads TGTGCCAGCAGCGGGCCCGGACAGGGGTTTGAAAAACTGTTTTTT. This sequence encodes CASSGPGQGFEKLFF.